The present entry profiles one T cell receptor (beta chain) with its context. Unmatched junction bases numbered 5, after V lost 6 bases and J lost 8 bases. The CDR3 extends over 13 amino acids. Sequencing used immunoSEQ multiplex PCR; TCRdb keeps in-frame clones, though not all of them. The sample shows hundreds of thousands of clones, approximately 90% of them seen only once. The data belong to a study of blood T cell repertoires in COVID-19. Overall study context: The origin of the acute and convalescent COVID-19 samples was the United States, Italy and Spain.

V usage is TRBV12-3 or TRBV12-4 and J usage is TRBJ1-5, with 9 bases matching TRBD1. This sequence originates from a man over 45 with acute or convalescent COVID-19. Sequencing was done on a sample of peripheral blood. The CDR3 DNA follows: TGTGCCAGCAGGGGGACAGGGCGGAAGCCCCAGCATTTT. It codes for CASRGTGRKPQHF.